Here is one T cell receptor beta chain with its context. Its antigen remains undetermined. Base qualities are missing; no much larger clone stands one base away. Trimming takes 5 bases from V and 3 bases from J, and the germline ends sit 13 bases apart. CDR1 SGHVS and CDR2 FNYEAQ were looked up in the germline V gene. The CDR3 measures 15 amino acids from cysteine to phenylalanine. This entry keeps only the CDR3 DNA: 45 bases, framed from base 1. This sample is part of a study of cytomegalovirus exposure and HLA in healthy donors (dated 2017 in TCRdb). As for the study more broadly: In an earlier analysis of under 750 of the donors, around 300 Gb of sequence data and 100 million or so unique TCR beta sequences from some 170 million T cells were reported. The study combined high-throughput TCR immunosequencing, statistical association of individual TCRs with disease status, and machine learning to predict cytomegalovirus infection status. HLA typing included class I and class II loci at four-digit resolution. Donor age, sex, ethnicity and CMV serostatus were compiled together with the repertoire data. Rather than drawing on any new phenotypic data, the later analysis identified candidate immune exposures from TCR beta sequences and the way those sequences occurred across donors. The study aimed to test whether cataloging public T cell receptors could reveal signatures of past pathogen exposure. In addition to the first cohort of around 670 subjects, a separate validation cohort of approximately 110 different subjects was used. To decide whether each TCR beta V gene segment behaved as functional or pseudogenic, an earlier analysis of 587 of the donors relied on high-throughput TCR beta sequencing. In a later analysis, previously published TCR beta repertoires from about 670 donors were re-analyzed and high-resolution HLA genotyping was added so that TCR occurrence patterns could be studied. The number of donors typed differed by locus, with about 629-630 for A, B, C, DRB1 and DQB1, around 500 for DQA1, approximately 570 for DPA1, and under 490 for DPB1. Among the approximately 430 genotyped donors, approximately 82% belonged to the genetic ancestry cluster associated with self-reported Caucasian donors. The T cell repertoires of roughly 660 subjects were profiled by immunosequencing and related to cytomegalovirus serostatus. Among roughly 370 genotyped donors of the cohort, an average of around 240,000 unique TCR beta nucleotide sequences were sequenced per donor, 15% to 20% of them non-productive. Several DR-DQ haplotypes were handled as single units for association and clustering, since linkage in the cohort was strong. All discovery cohort repertoires had been generated using a single sequencing platform. Roughly 300 gigabases of sequencing data and around 88 million unique TCR sequences made up an early release that covered several hundred HLA-typed donors. A later genetic analysis used genome-wide SNP genotypes for about 60% of the roughly 670 donors, treating that subset as a discovery cohort.

Libraries were prepared through the immunoSEQ multiplex PCR assay. The multiplex PCR relied on a mix of 60 forward primers for TCR Vbeta segments and 13 reverse primers for TCR Jbeta segments. A multiplex PCR assay on genomic DNA amplified the CDR3 region of rearranged TCR beta genes. The Illumina HiSeq System was used to sequence the amplified TCR beta libraries as 87-base-pair reads. In the authors' own workflow: Across the 600 to 700 repertoires, a later analysis counted 80 million or so unique TCR beta chains, 9 million to 14 million of which were shared by at least two donors. To remove PCR and sequencing errors, raw reads were error-corrected and collapsed into unique sequences using a nearest-neighbor algorithm that merged closely related sequences. V, D and J gene segments were assigned by aligning CDR3 sequences to IMGT reference sequences. For a sequence to be retained, a match of at least six nucleotides was required to both a V gene segment and a J gene segment. A rearrangement counted as productive if the CDR3 had no stop codons and remained in frame with V and J, and every other rearrangement counted as non-productive. Following IMGT convention, CDR3 was defined as the stretch from the second conserved V-encoded cysteine to the conserved J-encoded phenylalanine. The earlier analysis of 500 to 750 of the donors excluded any sequence lacking an unambiguous match to a single V gene segment. In an earlier analysis of more than 500 of the donors, a V segment was called functional when productive rearrangements were above 56.7%, and segregating when the standard deviation between donors exceeded 5%. To diagnose cytomegalovirus status from the catalog of TCR beta chain sequences, a statistical classification framework was built. In a later analysis, V and J genes were assigned by comparing TCR nucleotide sequences against IMGT/GENE-DB human TR gene sequences. Using the TCRdist pipeline, a later analysis assigned CDR3 sequences along with most-parsimonious VDJ recombination scenarios. In a later analysis, each TCR beta chain was defined by its CDR3 amino acid sequence together with its V-gene family, and reads without a unique V-gene family were excluded. A later analysis removed 592 highly shared, low-generation-probability nucleotide sequences to deal with suspected cross-contamination and a sequencing artifact. A later analysis calculated a clonal expansion index for each public chain from normalized within-repertoire ranks of inferred template counts. In a later analysis, generation probabilities were computed with a VDJ recombination model fitted to out-of-frame rearrangements, and the resulting probabilities were checked against IGoR. In a later analysis, TCR-TCR, TCR-HLA and TCR-CMV co-occurrence was scored with hypergeometric tests, and a repertoire-size bias correction was applied to TCR pairs. To estimate false discovery rates, a later analysis permuted the HLA or CMV assignments 20 times. In a later analysis, co-occurring TCRs were grouped using DBSCAN, and TCRdist sequence similarity was added for clustering within HLA-allele-positive subsets. Co-occurrence clustering excluded repertoires with fewer than 30,000 or more than 120,000 public chains, plus five with anomalous nucleotide sharing. Entries here come from immuneACCESS through TCRdb and include only in-frame sequences with V and J called. Some clones fail to appear in such tables; in the studies checked, an unresolved V gene covers under half of the shortfall, and the cause of the remainder is unknown. V, J and clone size are those of that table, while D and trimming were read from the DNA. The sample table holds fewer than 200,000 clones, of which 75% to 90% were seen once. In total, the top ten clones hold around 2.3% of the sample.

Overall study outcomes, separate from this receptor: When HLA alleles, especially DR and DQ, strongly co-occurred, TCR associations were difficult to assign to individual alleles. Because counts were too low, roughly 18 rarely observed V segments, including chromosome 9 orphons, were left out of the earlier analysis of over 550 of the donors. In an earlier analysis of approximately 600 of the donors, most TCR beta V segments were observed in productive rearrangements about 90% or about 30% of the time, broadly matching IMGT annotations. Some IMGT-functional V segments, including TRBV6-2 and TRBV6-3, could not be distinguished by the 87-base-pair reads and were therefore excluded. A few of the identified cytomegalovirus-associated TCR beta chains were confirmed in vitro to be specific for cytomegalovirus antigens. The classifier was reported to diagnose cytomegalovirus status with high specificity and sensitivity in both the original and validation cohorts. Specific HLA alleles were associated with roughly 16,000 TCR beta sequences at a false discovery rate of 0.05 in a later analysis. A later analysis found that HLA-associated TCR beta chains were more clonally expanded and had lower generation probabilities than equally common non-associated chains. In a later genetic analysis, fewer N-insertions in productive TCRs were reported among donors in an Asian-associated ancestry cluster than the 666-donor mean. For the cohort, immune exposure information was limited to CMV serostatus. In a later analysis, the rate of TCR association differed among HLA loci, with DRB1 alleles having the most associated TCRs and HLA-C alleles having the fewest. A later analysis reported that several top co-occurrence clusters appeared linked to parvovirus B19, influenza, CMV and Epstein-Barr virus. The sequencing pipeline was judged likely to have produced a cluster of highly shared sequence variants as a technical artifact. The authors suggested that the approach could potentially be generalized to other disease states and immunological phenotypes. Most TCR sequences were observed very rarely across donors, whereas some public TCRs were present in many individuals. Because HLA typing was unavailable for some donors at each locus, only the typed subset was used in association tests. In a later genetic analysis, a missense DCLRE1C variant was associated with V-gene and J-gene trimming of TCR beta chains, and the association was replicated in an independent cohort. Roughly uniform sequencing depth across donors was assumed in presence/absence analyses, although this assumption may not hold. According to a later analysis, most CMV-associated TCR beta chains appeared to be HLA-restricted, and the HLA associations seemed to be driven largely by CMV exposure. In the study, approximately 160 TCR beta chains were listed as associated with cytomegalovirus. A further reported finding was that TCR beta sequences accurately predicted the HLA-A and HLA-B alleles for most subjects in the first cohort. This cohort had only TCR beta chains sequenced, and the lack of alpha or paired-chain data limited which features could be detected. Linkage disequilibrium might explain the correlated functional status among segregating V segments, but an unknown experimental factor could not be excluded.

The cohort comprised more than 550 healthy bone marrow donors. All cohort members were sampled while nominally healthy, although unrecorded immune exposures were likely present. The donor was CMV seronegative and belonged to the group of 352 seronegative cohort members. Each donor provided a peripheral blood sample, and peripheral blood mononuclear cells were used for TCR beta sequencing. The Qiagen DNeasy Blood Extraction Kit was used to extract genomic DNA from the blood cell samples. Recombination linked TRBV7-6 to TRBJ2-2, with TRBD2 as a weak D call on 6 bases. Sequences were obtained from PBMCs. This receptor was identified in a male donor in good health and CMV-seronegative. The DNA is as follows: TGTGCCAGCAGCCATTGGGAGGCGGACACCGGGGAGCTGTTTTTT. The resulting protein is CASSHWEADTGELFF.